The clone carrying this TCR beta chain was detected a few times. What it binds is not known. The CDR3 covers 12 residues. From germline, CDR1 is MNHEY and CDR2 SVGAGI. V was clipped by 11 bases and J by 6 bases, with 13 bases between them. Unique molecular identifier tags were affixed to discrete cDNA molecules. From the 5' RACE reads, TCRdb called clonotypes with MiXCR, one entry per CDR3 protein. The table lists under 95,000 distinct CDR3 sequences, approximately 12% of them singletons. This entry is derived from a study of early T cells in non-severe SARS-CoV-2 infection. On the study more broadly: Sequencing was performed on bulk RNA from unsorted whole blood, leaving chains unpaired. Overall study findings and caveats: Clonotype matching in VDJdb favored anti-spike CD8 responses and did not capture private and CD4 specificities.

Sequenced input: whole blood. This receptor was obtained from an adult who was a healthcare worker with PCR-confirmed SARS-CoV-2 infection or an uninfected control (not recorded which). V and J are TRBV6-5 and TRBJ2-2, with D perhaps TRBD1 (6 bases). CDR3 amino acids: CAAQGWAGELFF. The CDR3 DNA is TGTGCCGCACAGGGTTGGGCCGGGGAGCTGTTTTTT.